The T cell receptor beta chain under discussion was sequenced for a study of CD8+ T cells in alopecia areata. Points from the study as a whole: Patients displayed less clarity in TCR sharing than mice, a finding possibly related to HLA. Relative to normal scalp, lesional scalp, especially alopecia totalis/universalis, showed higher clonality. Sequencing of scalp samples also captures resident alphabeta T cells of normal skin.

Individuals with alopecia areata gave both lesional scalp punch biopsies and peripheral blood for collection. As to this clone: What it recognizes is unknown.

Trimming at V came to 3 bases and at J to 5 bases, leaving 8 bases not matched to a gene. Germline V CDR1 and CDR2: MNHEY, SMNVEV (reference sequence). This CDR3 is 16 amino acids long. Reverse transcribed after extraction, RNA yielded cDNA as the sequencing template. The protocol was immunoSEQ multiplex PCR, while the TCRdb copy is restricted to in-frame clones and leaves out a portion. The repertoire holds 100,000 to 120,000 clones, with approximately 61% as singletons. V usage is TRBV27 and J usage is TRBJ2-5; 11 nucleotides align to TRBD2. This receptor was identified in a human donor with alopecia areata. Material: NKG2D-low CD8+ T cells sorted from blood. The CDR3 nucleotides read TGTGCCAGCAGTTTGTTAGCGGGAGGGCCCGAGGAGACCCAGTACTTC. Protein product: CASSLLAGGPEETQYF.